The rows below give T cell receptor beta chains drawn from one sample of a study of OX40 agonist ivuxolimab in advanced cancers. Here immunoSEQ multiplex PCR was the method, and the copy in TCRdb shows in-frame clones only, minus some. The table has 45,000 to 60,000 clones, under 90% seen once; the top ten hold around 4.8%. The specimen comprised CD4+ or CD8+ T cells sorted from blood, sampled in a trial of the OX40 agonist ivuxolimab. The source of these receptors is an adult with an advanced solid tumor such as melanoma, head and neck, liver or kidney cancer. Both conserved end residues are part of each CDR3.

TRBJ2-1 TRBV10-1 CASSERDNMNNEQFF
TRBJ1-1 TRBV2 CASSYHDTEAFF
TRBJ2-1 TRBV2 CASTSGINEQFF
TRBJ2-1 TRBV6-1 CASRGPGQGYNEQFF
TRBJ1-2 TRBV6-5 CASSYSLLDPYGYTF
TRBJ1-6 TRBV29-1 CSARQGEIGNSPLHF
TRBJ2-5 TRBV11-2 CASSLDFQLTQYF
TRBJ2-3 TRBV4-1 CASSHRTATDTQYF
TRBJ2-2 TRBV15 CATSRQEGNTGELFF
TRBJ1-2 TRBV30 CAWRGPGRNYGYTF
TRBJ2-5 TRBV19 CATQGGKETQYF
TRBJ2-1 TRBV5-8 CASSFFDNEQFF
TRBJ1-1 TRBV15 CATSRDRVKGEAFF
TRBJ1-6 TRBV11-2 CASSLDGTAYNSLLHF
TRBJ1-5 TRBV30 CAWSVPPFNQPQHF
TRBJ1-2 TRBV27 CASSSTGSYGYTF
TRBJ1-2 TRBV28 CASLSGLYGYTF
TRBJ2-1 TRBV4-1 CASSHPESSGRARYNEQFF
TRBJ2-3 TRBV5-1 CASSSTGTRSTDTQYF